This TCR beta chain is drawn from a study of post-analysis software for immune sequencing data. Notes on the study in general: Compared against controls, patients with multiple sclerosis displayed significantly lower normalized Chao1 diversity. Relative to controls, patients had a handful of TRBV segments at higher frequency, with TRBV5-6, TRBV5-1 and TRBV20-1 among these.

This clonotype turned up a few times. The target antigen is unknown. A much larger clone is a single base away; this may be a read error. The CDR3 is made up of 14 amino acids. Germline assignment: CDR1 MRHNA and CDR2 SNTAGT. Losses at the gene ends were 6 bases for V and 1 base for J; bases not matched to a gene: 0. TCR beta libraries were prepared from cDNA with unique molecular identifiers. In TCRdb, the PCR reads were re-called with MiXCR into one record per CDR3 protein. The data contain more than 450,000 distinct CDR3 sequences, 44% of them singletons. V and J are TRBV6-4 and TRBJ2-6; TRBD1 agrees at 7 bases. The sequencing sample was made of blood. The sequence came from a girl aged 5-17 years with multiple sclerosis. In DNA, the CDR3 is TGTGCCAGCAGGGACAGGTCTGGGGCCAACGTCCTGACTTTC. Protein: CASRDRSGANVLTF.